Below, 29 T cell receptor beta chains from the same sample are listed, as sequenced in a study of spatial heterogeneity in lung cancer. Time point in this sample: blood at routine non-recurrence follow-up after resection. Sequencing of whole RNA from tumor, nontumor lung or frozen PBMC involved no sorting. TCRdb re-derived calls from the 5' RACE reads in MiXCR, one entry per CDR3 protein. The repertoire has 95,000 to 130,000 distinct CDR3 sequences, 12% of them found once; the top ten carry around a sixth. This material consisted of PBMCs, taken at follow-up. The origin of the receptors is a male donor with early-stage non-small cell lung cancer.

This clonotype has only a few counts. The V gene is TRBV7-3, the J gene TRBJ2-3; 12 bases match TRBD2. V shed 2 bases and J 6 bases; nucleotides not matched to a gene: 3. There are 15 residues in the CDR3. The V gene's germline CDR1 is SGHTA and CDR2 FQGTGA. For the CDR3, the DNA is TGTGCCAGCAGCTTACTAGCGGGGGGGCGCGATACGCAGTATTTT. Its protein is CASSLLAGGRDTQYF.

The chain couples TRBV24-1 to TRBJ2-3; 9 nucleotides agree with TRBD1. This CDR3 spans 14 amino acids. CDR1 is KGHDR, CDR2 SFDVKD, per germline. Trimming cost V 7 bases and J 3 bases; bases outside gene matches: 4. The CDR3 spells CATRGTGPTDTQYF. CDR3 in DNA: TGTGCCACCAGGGGGACAGGGCCTACAGATACGCAGTATTTT.

This clonotype was counted at least ten times. V usage is TRBV20-1 and J usage is TRBJ1-2; tentatively, D is TRBD1 (5 bases). The CDR3 runs to 14 residues. V was shortened by 4 bases and J by 10 bases, with 22 bases between the two germline ends. Germline CDR1 and CDR2: DFQATT and SNEGSKA (reference sequence). The CDR3 protein is CSANPGRGPQDYTF. The CDR3, as DNA: TGCAGTGCTAACCCGGGGCGGGGACCCCAAGACTACACCTTC.

This clonotype was observed at least ten times. This chain links TRBV20-1 with TRBJ2-6, with D tentatively TRBD1 (5 bases). V lost 3 bases and J 0 bases, leaving 9 bases between the germline ends. The length of the CDR3 is 15 residues. Germline assignment: CDR1 DFQATT and CDR2 SNEGSKA (reference sequence). In nucleotides, the CDR3 is TGCAGTGCTAGGAAAGACAGCTCTGGGGCCAACGTCCTGACTTTC. Protein sequence: CSARKDSSGANVLTF.

This clonotype is medium-sized within its sample. V usage is TRBV7-2 and J usage is TRBJ2-5, with 8 nucleotides matching TRBD2. Germline values: CDR1 SGHTA, CDR2 FQGNSA. The CDR3 is 13 amino acids. V lost 3 bases to trimming and J lost 5 bases; unmatched junction nucleotides: 2. CDR3 amino acids: CASSFRGGETQYF. As DNA, the CDR3 is TGTGCCAGCAGCTTTCGCGGGGGGGAGACCCAGTACTTC.

This clonotype was detected only a few times. The CDR3 DNA follows: TGCAGTGCTAGGGGGACTAGTTCGGGCACAGATACGCAGTATTTT. It yields the protein CSARGTSSGTDTQYF. The rearrangement joins TRBV20-1 to TRBJ2-3; 8 nucleotides agree with TRBD2. Germline values: CDR1 DFQATT, CDR2 SNEGSKA (reference sequence). The CDR3 is 15 amino acids. J gave up 1 base and V 3 bases, and 6 bases lay outside the gene matches.

This clonotype turned up a few times. J is TRBJ2-3 and V is TRBV7-8; TRBD2 agrees at 9 bases. CDR3 length: 16 residues. From germline, CDR1 is SGHVS and CDR2 FQNEAQ. V lost 8 bases and J lost 3; bases outside the gene matches: 12. The CDR3 DNA reads TGTGCCAGCGTCTCTAATAGCGGGGGTCTTACAGATACGCAGTATTTT. Its translation: CASVSNSGGLTDTQYF. Full variable domain (remainder filled in from reference TRBV7-8 and TRBJ2-3): GAGVSQSPRYKVAKRGQDVALRCDPISGHVSLFWYQQALGQGPEFLTYFQNEAQLDKSGLPSDRFFAERPEGSVSTLKIQRTQQEDSAVYLCASVSNSGGLTDTQYFGPGTRLTVL.

This clonotype has only a few counts. The chain joins TRBV2 to TRBJ2-5; D ambiguous. Trimming removed 8 bases from V and 5 bases from J, with 9 bases in between. The CDR3 covers 11 residues. CDR1 is SNHLY, CDR2 FYNNEI, per germline. The CDR3 sequence is CASLSVETQYF. The DNA for the CDR3 is TGTGCCAGCCTCTCGGTGGAGACCCAGTACTTC.

This clonotype has at least ten counts. The chain carries TRBV4-1 and TRBJ2-2; D is unresolved. This CDR3 has 13 residues. Germline lookup yields CDR1 MGHRA and CDR2 YSYEKL. V was cut by 3 bases and J by 7 bases, with 9 bases left in between. The CDR3 bases are TGCGCCAGCAGCCATCTCGCGAGCGGGGAGCTGTTTTTT. This codes for CASSHLASGELFF.

This clonotype was observed a few times. The V call is TRBV6-5, the J call TRBJ2-5, with D possibly matching TRBD2 (5 bases). This CDR3 comprises 13 residues. Germline V gene sequence: CDR1 MNHEY, CDR2 SVGAGI. The V end lost 2 bases, the J end lost 2 bases, and 6 bases lay between the germline ends. CDR3 protein: CASSYGSQETQYF. For the CDR3, the DNA is TGTGCCAGCAGTTACGGGAGTCAAGAGACCCAGTACTTC.

This clonotype was observed a few times. The chain carries TRBV10-3 and TRBJ2-2; D remains ambiguous. Trimming shortened V by 3 bases and J by 4 bases, and 15 bases separated the two germline ends. CDR1 ENHRY and CDR2 SYGVKD come from the germline V gene. The CDR3 runs 16 residues. CDR3 loop: CAISDRSDGSTGELFF. CDR3 nucleotide sequence: TGTGCCATCAGTGATAGGAGCGATGGAAGCACCGGGGAGCTGTTTTTT.

This clonotype was picked up a small number of times. This chain links TRBV5-1 with TRBJ2-1, with 7 nucleotides matching TRBD1. The CDR3 runs to 14 residues. Per the germline V gene, CDR1 is SGHRS and CDR2 is YFSETQ. V lost 4 bases to trimming and J lost 5 bases; unmatched junction nucleotides: 6. The CDR3 nucleotides read TGCGCCAGCAGCCTGGGGGACAGTCACAATGAGCAGTTCTTC. Its protein product is CASSLGDSHNEQFF.

This chain links TRBV2 with TRBJ1-1; 7 nucleotides match TRBD1. Germline trimming cut 6 bases from V and 4 bases from J; bases unmatched to any gene: 5. Germline CDR1 and CDR2: SNHLY and FYNNEI. The CDR3 is 13 residues long. The CDR3 protein is CASSTGVGTEAFF. CDR3 bases: TGTGCCAGCAGCACAGGGGTGGGCACTGAAGCTTTCTTT.

Only a few counts were recorded for this clonotype. The genes are TRBV4-1 and TRBJ2-4; D ambiguous. The V gene lost 2 bases and the J gene lost 0 bases, with 8 bases spanning the gap. The CDR3 is made up of 15 amino acids. The germline V gene has CDR1 MGHRA and CDR2 YSYEKL. DNA of the CDR3: TGCGCCAGCAGCCAAAGTCTCCTAGCCAAAAACATTCAGTACTTC. It is translated as CASSQSLLAKNIQYF.

This clonotype was found a few times. The chain is built from TRBV5-1 and TRBJ2-5; TRBD2 aligns across 7 bases. V shed 2 bases and J 0 bases; nucleotides not matched to a gene: 4. This CDR3 is built from 15 residues. CDR1 is SGHRS, CDR2 YFSETQ, per germline. The CDR3 region has the DNA TGCGCCAGCAGCTTTGGACGGGGGGACCAAGAGACCCAGTACTTC. Translated: CASSFGRGDQETQYF.

The V and J genes are TRBV20-1 and TRBJ2-7; 10 bases match TRBD1. CDR1 and CDR2 from the germline V gene are DFQATT and SNEGSKA (reference sequence). V dropped 4 bases and J dropped 0; count of bases not matched to a gene: 3. This CDR3 comprises 14 residues. The CDR3 reads CSAKGQGFSYEQYF. DNA of the CDR3: TGCAGTGCTAAGGGACAGGGGTTCTCCTACGAGCAGTACTTC.

There are many counts of this clonotype. The rearrangement links TRBV9 to TRBJ1-2; 8 bases map to TRBD1. The CDR3 consists of 14 residues. Germline V gene sequence: CDR1 SGDLS, CDR2 YYNGEE. J was trimmed by 2 bases and V by 4 bases; bases with no gene match: 4. CDR3 protein: CASSTGGGNYGYTF. CDR3 DNA: TGTGCCAGCAGCACAGGGGGAGGAAACTATGGCTACACCTTC.

This clonotype turned up a few times. The rearrangement links TRBV20-1 to TRBJ2-5; no clear D. CDR1 and CDR2 (germline): DFQATT, SNEGSKA (reference sequence). CDR3 length equals 13 residues. Trimming cost V 1 base and J 3 bases, with 9 bases left between them. The CDR3 loop reads CSARVAFEETQYF. DNA for the CDR3: TGCAGTGCTAGAGTGGCCTTCGAAGAGACCCAGTACTTC.

This clonotype appeared many times. V is TRBV4-1 and J is TRBJ2-3; D may be TRBD2 (6 bases). This CDR3 contains 15 residues. In germline, CDR1 is MGHRA, CDR2 YSYEKL. V was cut by 4 bases and J by 1 base, with 12 bases left in between. CDR3 DNA sequence: TGCGCCAGCAGCCTCCGGGACTTGGGCACAGATACGCAGTATTTT. Translating gives CASSLRDLGTDTQYF.

A few counts support this clonotype. This chain links TRBV6-6 with TRBJ2-7, with D possibly matching TRBD1 (5 bases). CDR3 size: 16 residues. Germline V gene data show CDR1 as MNHNY and CDR2 as SVGAGI (reference sequence). Trimming cost V 6 bases and J 2 bases, with 20 bases left between them. Here the CDR3 DNA reads TGTGCCAGCAGCCAAGGACCCCCCGAAGGGGCCTACGAGCAGTACTTC. Protein sequence: CASSQGPPEGAYEQYF.

About this clonotype itself: Likely a read error: the CDR3 ends without its conserved phenylalanine or tryptophan. The chain employs TRBV24-1 and TRBJ2-3; D possibly corresponds to TRBD1 (6 bases). This CDR3 contains 14 residues. Trimming removed 7 bases at V and 6 bases at J, with 16 bases between. Germline CDR1 and CDR2: KGHDR and SFDVKD. CDR3 DNA: TGTGCCACCAGCCAGGGACATGAGTGGGATACGCAGTATTAT. Translated: CATSQGHEWDTQYY.

This clonotype was found a few times. This sequence joins TRBV9 and TRBJ2-7; D unresolved. Looked up from germline, CDR1 is SGDLS and CDR2 is YYNGEE. The CDR3 consists of 15 residues. V gave up 0 bases and J gave up 2 bases, with 12 bases separating them. CDR3 sequence reads: CASSVGSPGTYEQYF. CDR3 coding DNA: TGTGCCAGCAGCGTAGGGTCCCCGGGTACCTACGAGCAGTACTTC.

A few counts support this clonotype. The J gene is TRBJ1-1, the V gene TRBV20-1; TRBD1 aligns across 11 bases. The CDR3 spans 16 residues. The germline CDR1 and CDR2 sequences are DFQATT and SNEGSKA (reference sequence). After removal of 3 bases from V and 0 bases from J, the junction contained 6 bases not matched to a gene. CDR3 protein: CSARGTGGLLNTEAFF. The CDR3 nucleotides read TGCAGTGCTAGGGGGACAGGGGGTTTATTGAACACTGAAGCTTTCTTT.

This clonotype was counted ten times or more. The chain is built from TRBV29-1 and TRBJ2-1; no reliable D call. Germline V lookup: CDR1 SQVTM, CDR2 ANQGSEA. The length of the CDR3 is 15 residues. Trimming removed 7 bases at V and 5 bases at J, with 21 bases between. CDR3 in amino acids: CSAPSRADTNNEQFF. The CDR3 region has the DNA TGCAGCGCTCCTTCCCGGGCGGATACCAACAATGAGCAGTTCTTC.

V is TRBV7-6 and J is TRBJ2-3, with D perhaps TRBD1 (5 bases). The V gene's germline CDR1 is SGHVS and CDR2 FNYEAQ. V lost 3 bases, J lost 0 bases, and 10 bases lay in between. The CDR3 is 15 amino acids. The CDR3 sequence: CASSFAGYSTDTQYF. In nucleotides, the CDR3 is TGTGCCAGCAGCTTTGCAGGGTATAGCACAGATACGCAGTATTTT.

V gene TRBV15 combines with J gene TRBJ2-2; D not resolved. The CDR3 totals 15 residues. The V gene lost 6 bases and the J gene lost 1 base, with 12 bases spanning the gap. Germline V lookup: CDR1 LNHNV, CDR2 YYDKDF (reference sequence). CDR3 sequence: CATSHTQLNTGELFF. In nucleotides, the CDR3 is TGTGCCACCAGTCACACCCAGCTGAACACCGGGGAGCTGTTTTTT.

The CDR3 loop reads CASSLSQDRGNEQFF. CDR3 sequence (DNA): TGTGCCAGCAGTTTAAGTCAAGACAGGGGCAATGAGCAGTTCTTC. The V and J genes are TRBV12-3 or TRBV12-4 and TRBJ2-1; TRBD1 matches 8 bases. This CDR3 comprises 15 residues. The trim removed 2 bases at V and 6 bases at J, leaving 6 bases unmatched.

This clonotype was counted a few times. CDR3 DNA: TGTGCCAGCAGCTTAAGAGGGGACAGCAATCAGCCCCAGCATTTT. Amino acid sequence: CASSLRGDSNQPQHF. The rearrangement joins TRBV7-9 to TRBJ1-5, with a tentative D call TRBD1 (5 bases). The germline CDR1 and CDR2 sequences are SEHNR and FQNEAQ (reference sequence). V was trimmed by 2 bases and J by 1 base, leaving 9 bases between them. The CDR3 runs to 15 residues.

This clonotype was counted a few times. The gene calls are TRBV20-1 and TRBJ2-7; tentatively, D is TRBD2 (5 bases). CDR3 length equals 12 residues. Between the trimmed V and J ends, which lost 4 bases and 4 bases, there was a span of 11 bases. Germline-derived CDR1 and CDR2 are DFQATT and SNEGSKA (reference sequence). The CDR3 loop reads CSAKRSGYEQYF. CDR3 coding DNA: TGCAGTGCTAAAAGGTCGGGGTACGAGCAGTACTTC.